A selection of T cell receptor beta chains follows, all from one sample in a study of T-cell memory formation after mild COVID-19. TCRdb redid the calling of the 5' RACE reads with MiXCR, one entry per CDR3 protein. The sample has about 320,000 distinct CDR3 sequences, over 11% seen once; the top ten hold about 21%. Sequences were obtained from PBMCs or a T cell subset sorted from them (not recorded which). These receptors were collected from a man younger than 30 who had mild COVID-19 (a few samples of this study predate the infection). Cell type and time point are not known. The CDR3 runs from the conserved cysteine through the conserved F or W. A D gene is named only where the DNA matches it firmly. Not every row has a clone size; where given, it reads once, few, many or a size class.

J gene	clone size	V gene	CDR3 length	D gene	CDR3 DNA	CDR3 protein
TRBJ2-5	.	TRBV5-1	16	.	TGCGCCAGCAGCTTGGTCTCCGGGGGACCCCTAAGGACCCAGTACTTC	CASSLVSGGPLRTQYF
TRBJ2-7	.	TRBV4-1	14	.	TGCGCCAGCAGCCCCGAAGCGTATACCAACGAGCAGTACTTC	CASSPEAYTNEQYF
TRBJ1-4	.	TRBV4-2	15	TRBD1	TGTGCCAGCAGTCAGACAGGGTATAAGGGTGAAAAACTGTTTTTT	CASSQTGYKGEKLFF
TRBJ2-5	.	TRBV5-1	15	TRBD2	TGCGCCAGCAGCGGGACTAGCGGGGGCCAAGAGACCCAGTACTTC	CASSGTSGGQETQYF
TRBJ2-3	.	TRBV5-1	14	.	TGCGCCAGCAGCCTGTGGGGGCCAGGGGATACGCAGTATTTT	CASSLWGPGDTQYF
TRBJ2-1	few	TRBV7-9	20	TRBD2	TGTGCCAGCAGCTCCGGGGGGGCGCGGGACGCGGGGAGCTCCTACAATGAGCAGTTCTTC	CASSSGGARDAGSSYNEQFF
TRBJ1-1	few	TRBV4-3	15	.	TGCGCCAGCAGCCAAGATGTCATTGGTGGCACTGAAGCTTTCTTT	CASSQDVIGGTEAFF
TRBJ1-2	.	TRBV9	14	.	TGTGCCAGCAGCCTCACCCTGGGGTTCTATGGCTACACCTTC	CASSLTLGFYGYTF
TRBJ2-7	many	TRBV5-1	15	.	TGCGCCAGCAGCTTGTTCGGACAGCTGGACTACGAGCAGTACTTC	CASSLFGQLDYEQYF
TRBJ2-3	.	TRBV11-2	13	.	TGTGCCAGCAGCTTCGCCGAGGGGGGGCGCCCGTATTTT	CASSFAEGGRPYF
TRBJ2-7	few	TRBV12-5	11	TRBD1	TGTGCTAGTGGTTTGGTCCAGGGGGTCGTCTTC	CASGLVQGVVF
TRBJ2-3	few	TRBV29-1	15	.	TGCAGCGCCGTGAAACTCAGGGTACTCACAGATACGCAGTATTTT	CSAVKLRVLTDTQYF
TRBJ1-1	few	TRBV20-1	11	.	TGCAGATTCCGGAGGAACACTGAAGCTTTCTTT	CRFRRNTEAFF
TRBJ1-1	.	TRBV19	13	TRBD1	TGTGCCAGCCGGGACAGGGTTTTCACTGAAGCTTTCTTT	CASRDRVFTEAFF
TRBJ1-5	.	TRBV6-5	14	.	TGTGCCGCGGGGCAGGGGTATGGCAATCAGCCCCAGCATTTT	CAAGQGYGNQPQHF
TRBJ2-5	many	TRBV7-8	14	.	TGTGCCAGCAGCTTAGCGTTGTACCAAGAGACCCAGTACTTC	CASSLALYQETQYF
TRBJ2-3	many	TRBV20-1	15	TRBD2	TGCAGTGCTGCAGACAGCGGGGGGGCGGGAGATACGCAGTATTTT	CSAADSGGAGDTQYF
TRBJ1-3	many	TRBV5-1	13	.	TGCGCCAGCAGCTTGCACTCTGGAAACACCATATATTTT	CASSLHSGNTIYF
TRBJ1-2	few	TRBV20-1	15	.	TGCAGTGCTAGAGATACCAGAGTTTTAAACTATGGCTACACCTTC	CSARDTRVLNYGYTF
TRBJ2-1	few	TRBV6-2/TRBV6-3	16	TRBD2	TGTGCCAGCAGCCCCATATGGGGGGGGGAAGACAATGAGCAGTTCTTC	CASSPIWGGEDNEQFF
TRBJ2-1	few	TRBV12-3/TRBV12-4	12	.	TGTGCCAGCAGTTTAGACCCCAGGAAGCAGTTCTTC	CASSLDPRKQFF
TRBJ2-1	few	TRBV5-1	15	.	TGCGCCAGCAGCTTGGCGCTGGGACCTTACAATGAGCAGTTCTTC	CASSLALGPYNEQFF
TRBJ2-6	many	TRBV6-5	18	.	TGTGCCAGCAGTTACTTTGCCGGGGGTCCGTCTGGGGCCAACGTCCTGACTTTC	CASSYFAGGPSGANVLTF
TRBJ2-7	few	TRBV7-6	15	.	TGTGCCAGCAGCTTAGGTCCAGGTGCTTTCCACGAGCAGTACTTC	CASSLGPGAFHEQYF
TRBJ1-5	many	TRBV7-2	15	TRBD1	TGTGCCAGCAGCTTCGGGACAGGGAGCAATCAGCCCCAGCATTTT	CASSFGTGSNQPQHF
TRBJ2-2	.	TRBV20-1	14	.	TGCAGTGCTAGCCGGGACATGAACACCGGGGAGCTGTTTTTT	CSASRDMNTGELFF
TRBJ1-2	many	TRBV18	13	TRBD1	TGTGCCAGCAGTCCTGACAGGGACTATGGCTACACCTTC	CASSPDRDYGYTF
TRBJ2-5	many	TRBV4-2	14	.	TGTGCCAGCAGCCAAGACGAGAGATGGGAGACCCAGTACTTC	CASSQDERWETQYF
TRBJ1-2	many	TRBV7-9	17	TRBD1	TGTGCCAGCAGCAGAGTGGGACAGGATCTTTCTAACTATGGCTACACCTTC	CASSRVGQDLSNYGYTF
TRBJ1-1	few	TRBV7-9	14	.	TGTGCCAGCAGCTCGACTCTGGTGTCAGCCCAAGCTTTCTTT	CASSSTLVSAQAFF
TRBJ2-7	.	TRBV10-3	14	TRBD1	TGTGCCATCAGTGACGGGACAGGGGTGTACGAGCAGTACTTC	CAISDGTGVYEQYF
TRBJ1-6	many	TRBV11-2	14	.	TGTGCCAGCAGCTTGAGGTCCGGGGTCTCACCCCTCCACTTT	CASSLRSGVSPLHF
TRBJ1-1	few	TRBV5-5	12	.	TGTGCCAGCAGCTTGGTTACAGCAGAAGCTTTCTTT	CASSLVTAEAFF
TRBJ2-5	few	TRBV19	15	.	TGTGCCAGTAGTATTCGCTCGGGAATCCAAGAGACCCAGTACTTC	CASSIRSGIQETQYF
TRBJ2-6	.	TRBV20-1	12	.	TGCAGTGCGATGTCTGGGGCCAACGTCCTGACTTTC	CSAMSGANVLTF
TRBJ2-2	.	TRBV4-3	17	.	TGCGCCAGCAGCCAAGATACAATACGCGCGAACACCGGGGAGCTGTTTTTT	CASSQDTIRANTGELFF
TRBJ2-5	.	TRBV7-2	14	.	TGTGCCAGCAGCTCGCCTTCACGGGGAGAGACCCAGTACTTC	CASSSPSRGETQYF
TRBJ1-5	few	TRBV6-5	15	.	TGTGCCAGCAGTTACTCTCAGGTGACAAATCAGCCCCAGCATTTT	CASSYSQVTNQPQHF
TRBJ2-4	.	TRBV7-9	13	.	TGTGCCAGCAGCCAAGATCCCAAAAACATTCAGTACTTC	CASSQDPKNIQYF
TRBJ2-6	few	TRBV6-2/TRBV6-3	16	.	TGTGCCAGCGGTAGGCCCCCGTCCGATGGGGCCAACGTCCTGACTTTC	CASGRPPSDGANVLTF
TRBJ2-1	few	TRBV4-2	12	.	TGTGCCAGCAGCCAAGACGGGCGGGAGCAGTTCTTC	CASSQDGREQFF
TRBJ1-1	few	TRBV7-2	15	.	TGTGCCAGCAGCTTCTATATAGGGGTGAACACTGAAGCTTTCTTT	CASSFYIGVNTEAFF
TRBJ1-5	.	TRBV3-1	14	.	TGTGCCAGCAGCCAAGAGGTGGTCAATCAGCCCCAGCATTTT	CASSQEVVNQPQHF
TRBJ1-1	.	TRBV10-2	13	.	TGCGCCAGCAGTGAGTGGGGGGACACTGAAGCTTTCTTT	CASSEWGDTEAFF
TRBJ1-1	few	TRBV12-5	14	TRBD1	TGTGCTAGTGGTTTTGGGACAGGGATCACTGAAGCTTTCTTT	CASGFGTGITEAFF
TRBJ2-7	many	TRBV5-1	15	.	TGCGCCAGCAGCACCACCGGACTAAGCTCCTACGAGCAGTACTTC	CASSTTGLSSYEQYF
TRBJ2-1	few	TRBV10-3	15	.	TGTGCCATCAGTGAACCGGGACCCAGGTACAATGAGCAGTTCTTC	CAISEPGPRYNEQFF
TRBJ2-7	few	TRBV6-5	14	.	TGTGCCAGCAGTTACGGAGGCAGGGGTGACGAGCAGTACTTC	CASSYGGRGDEQYF
TRBJ2-7	few	TRBV9	15	TRBD1	TGTGCCAGCAGCGTAGCATCAGGGGGCGAGTACGAGCAGTACTTC	CASSVASGGEYEQYF
TRBJ2-3	few	TRBV24-1	18	TRBD2	TGTGCCACCAGTGAAACGACTAGCGGGGGATCCCGCACAGATACGCAGTATTTT	CATSETTSGGSRTDTQYF
TRBJ1-2	.	TRBV4-1	16	.	TGCGCCAGCAGCCAAGGTGAAGGGCGTATTGGCTATGGCTACACCTTC	CASSQGEGRIGYGYTF
TRBJ1-5	.	TRBV9	14	.	TGTGCCAGCAGCGTAGGCAGTTTAGGTCAGCCCCAGCATTTT	CASSVGSLGQPQHF
TRBJ2-3	few	TRBV5-1	15	TRBD2	TGCGCCAGCAGCGGTCAGCGGGGGAGGGCAGATACGCAGTATTTT	CASSGQRGRADTQYF
TRBJ1-3	many	TRBV20-1	16	.	TGCAGTGCTAGAGAACAAGCAGGCTTCTCTGGAAACACCATATATTTT	CSAREQAGFSGNTIYF
TRBJ1-2	.	TRBV5-5	13	.	TGTGCCAGCAGTTCACCGGCCAACTATGGCTACACCTTC	CASSSPANYGYTF